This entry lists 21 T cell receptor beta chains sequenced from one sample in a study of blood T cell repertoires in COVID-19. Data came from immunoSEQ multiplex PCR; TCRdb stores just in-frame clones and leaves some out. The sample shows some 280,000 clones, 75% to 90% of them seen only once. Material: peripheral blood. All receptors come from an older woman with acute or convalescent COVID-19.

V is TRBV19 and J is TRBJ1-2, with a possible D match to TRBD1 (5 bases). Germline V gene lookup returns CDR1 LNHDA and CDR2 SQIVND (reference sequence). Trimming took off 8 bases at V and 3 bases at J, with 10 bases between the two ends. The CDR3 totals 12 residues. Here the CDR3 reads CASAGTHYGYTF. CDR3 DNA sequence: TGTGCCAGTGCGGGGACCCACTATGGCTACACCTTC.

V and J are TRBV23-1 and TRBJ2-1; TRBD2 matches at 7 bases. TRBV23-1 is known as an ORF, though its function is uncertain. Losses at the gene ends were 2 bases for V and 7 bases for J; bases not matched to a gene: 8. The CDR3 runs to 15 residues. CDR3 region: CASSQRTSLNNEQFF. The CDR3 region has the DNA TGCGCCAGCAGTCAAAGGACTAGTCTTAATAATGAGCAGTTCTTC.

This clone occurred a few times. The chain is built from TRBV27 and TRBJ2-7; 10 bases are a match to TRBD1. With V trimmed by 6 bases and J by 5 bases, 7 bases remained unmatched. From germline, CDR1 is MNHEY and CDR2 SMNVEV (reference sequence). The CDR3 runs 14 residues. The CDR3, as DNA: TGTGCCAGCAGCAGCGGGACAGGGGACCACGAGCAGTACTTC. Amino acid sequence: CASSSGTGDHEQYF.

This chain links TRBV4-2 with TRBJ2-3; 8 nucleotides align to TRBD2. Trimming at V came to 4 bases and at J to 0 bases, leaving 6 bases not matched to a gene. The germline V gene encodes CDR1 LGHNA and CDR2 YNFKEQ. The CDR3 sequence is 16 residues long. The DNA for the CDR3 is TGTGCCAGCAGCCCCAAAGCTAGCGGGAGCACAGATACGCAGTATTTT. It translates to CASSPKASGSTDTQYF.

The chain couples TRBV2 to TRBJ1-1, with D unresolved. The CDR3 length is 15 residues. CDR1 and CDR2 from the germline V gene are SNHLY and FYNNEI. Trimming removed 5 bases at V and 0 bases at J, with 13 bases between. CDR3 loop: CASSSQARVNTEAFF. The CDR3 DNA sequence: TGTGCCAGCAGTTCCCAAGCCCGGGTGAACACTGAAGCTTTCTTT.

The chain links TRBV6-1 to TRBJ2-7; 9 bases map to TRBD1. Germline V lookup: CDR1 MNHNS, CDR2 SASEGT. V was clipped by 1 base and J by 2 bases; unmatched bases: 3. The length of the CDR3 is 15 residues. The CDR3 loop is CASSEGGQGPYEQYF. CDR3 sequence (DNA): TGTGCCAGCAGTGAAGGGGGACAGGGCCCCTACGAGCAGTACTTC.

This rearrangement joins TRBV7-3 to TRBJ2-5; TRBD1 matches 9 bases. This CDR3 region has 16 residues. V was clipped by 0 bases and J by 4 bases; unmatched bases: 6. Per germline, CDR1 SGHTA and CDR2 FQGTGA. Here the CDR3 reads CASSLTRGQGGETQYF. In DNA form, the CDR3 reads TGTGCCAGCAGCTTAACAAGGGGACAGGGAGGAGAGACCCAGTACTTC.

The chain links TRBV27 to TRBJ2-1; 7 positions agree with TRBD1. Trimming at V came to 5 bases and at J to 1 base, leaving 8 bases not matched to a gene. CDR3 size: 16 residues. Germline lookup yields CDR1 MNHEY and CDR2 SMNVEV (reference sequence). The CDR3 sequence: CASSPWTGGSYNEQFF. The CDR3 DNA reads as TGTGCCAGCAGTCCCTGGACAGGTGGATCCTACAATGAGCAGTTCTTC.

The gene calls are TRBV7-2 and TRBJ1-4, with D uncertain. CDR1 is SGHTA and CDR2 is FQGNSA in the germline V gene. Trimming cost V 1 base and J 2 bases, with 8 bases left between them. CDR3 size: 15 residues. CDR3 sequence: CASSLGARTNEKLFF. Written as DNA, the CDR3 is TGTGCCAGCAGCTTAGGGGCGCGCACTAATGAAAAACTGTTTTTT.

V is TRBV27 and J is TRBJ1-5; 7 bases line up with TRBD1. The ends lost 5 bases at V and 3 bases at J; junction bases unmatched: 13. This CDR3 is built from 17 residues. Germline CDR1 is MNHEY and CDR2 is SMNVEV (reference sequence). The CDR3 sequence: CASSGGTGVSDNQPQHF. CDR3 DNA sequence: TGTGCCAGCAGTGGGGGAACAGGGGTGTCGGACAATCAGCCCCAGCATTTT.

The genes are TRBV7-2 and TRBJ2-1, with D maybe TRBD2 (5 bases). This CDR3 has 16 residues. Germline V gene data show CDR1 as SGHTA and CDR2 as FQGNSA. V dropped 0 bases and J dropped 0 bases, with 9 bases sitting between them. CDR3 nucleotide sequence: TGTGCCAGCAGCTTAGCTCCGGGATCCTCCTACAATGAGCAGTTCTTC. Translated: CASSLAPGSSYNEQFF. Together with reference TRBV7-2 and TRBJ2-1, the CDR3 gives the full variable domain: GAGVSQSPSNKVTEKGKDVELRCDPISGHTALYWYRQSLGQGLEFLIYFQGNSAPDKSGLPSDRFSAERTGGSVSTLTIQRTQQEDSAVYLCASSLAPGSSYNEQFFGPGTRLTVL.

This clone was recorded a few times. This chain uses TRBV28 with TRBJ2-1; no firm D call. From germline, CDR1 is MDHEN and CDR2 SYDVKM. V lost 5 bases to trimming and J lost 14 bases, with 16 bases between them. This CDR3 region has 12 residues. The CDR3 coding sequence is TGTGCCAGCAGTCGGATTCCCGCGAGCGAGTTCTTC. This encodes CASSRIPASEFF.

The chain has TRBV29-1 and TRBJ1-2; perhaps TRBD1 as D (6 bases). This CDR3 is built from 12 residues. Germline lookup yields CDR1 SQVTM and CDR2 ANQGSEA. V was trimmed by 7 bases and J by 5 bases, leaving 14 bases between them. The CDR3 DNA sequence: TGCAGCGCGCCCAGGGGAGTATATGGCTACACCTTC. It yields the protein CSAPRGVYGYTF.

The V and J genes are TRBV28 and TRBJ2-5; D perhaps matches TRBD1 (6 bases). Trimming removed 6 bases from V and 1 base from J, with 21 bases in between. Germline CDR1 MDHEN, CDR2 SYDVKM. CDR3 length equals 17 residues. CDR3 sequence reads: CASSTLLDRDFQETQYF. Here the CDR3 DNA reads TGTGCCAGCAGCACTCTCTTGGACAGAGATTTCCAAGAGACCCAGTACTTC.

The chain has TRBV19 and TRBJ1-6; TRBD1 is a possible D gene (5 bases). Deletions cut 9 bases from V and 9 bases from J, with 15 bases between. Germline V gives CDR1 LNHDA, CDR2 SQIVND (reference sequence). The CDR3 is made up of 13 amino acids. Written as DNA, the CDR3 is TGTGCCAGCCGGACAACCCAGGTTTCACCCCTCCACTTT. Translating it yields CASRTTQVSPLHF.

CDR3 nucleotides: TGTGCCAGCCTCACCCCGGGACAGCCTTTAACCTTC. Protein product: CASLTPGQPLTF. The genes are TRBV28 and TRBJ1-2; TRBD1 aligns across 7 bases. The CDR3 totals 12 residues. J was trimmed by 14 bases and V by 8 bases; bases with no gene match: 14. The germline V gene encodes CDR1 MDHEN and CDR2 SYDVKM.

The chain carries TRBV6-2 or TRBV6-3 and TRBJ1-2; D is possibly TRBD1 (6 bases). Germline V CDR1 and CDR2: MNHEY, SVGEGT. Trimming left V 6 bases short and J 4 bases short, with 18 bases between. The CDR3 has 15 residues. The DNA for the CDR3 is TGTGCCAGCAGCCTTGGGGGGGCCGCAATCTATGGCTACACCTTC. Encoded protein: CASSLGGAAIYGYTF.

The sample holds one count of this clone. CDR3 bases: TGTGCCAGCACCGGGGGGGCCCTTAGTCTTGGCTACACCTTC. It codes for CASTGGALSLGYTF. V and J are TRBV28 and TRBJ1-2; D is possibly TRBD1 (6 bases). V shed 7 bases and J shed 7 bases, with 19 bases lying between them. Germline V lookup: CDR1 MDHEN, CDR2 SYDVKM. The CDR3 is 14 amino acids.

This CDR3 reads CASRSTDGRGGNQPQHF. DNA of the CDR3: TGTGCCAGTAGGTCAACGGACGGCCGGGGTGGCAATCAGCCCCAGCATTTT. The chain uses TRBV19 and TRBJ1-5; D uncertain. CDR3 length: 17 residues. Germline values: CDR1 LNHDA, CDR2 SQIVND (reference sequence). V was pared by 6 bases and J by 2 bases, with 20 bases between.

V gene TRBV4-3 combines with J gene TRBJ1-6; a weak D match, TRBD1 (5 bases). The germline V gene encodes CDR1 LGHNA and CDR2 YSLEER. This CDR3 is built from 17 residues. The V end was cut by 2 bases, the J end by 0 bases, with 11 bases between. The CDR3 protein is CASSQRGGSSYNSPLHF. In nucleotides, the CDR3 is TGCGCCAGCAGCCAAAGGGGCGGTAGCTCCTATAATTCACCCCTCCACTTT.

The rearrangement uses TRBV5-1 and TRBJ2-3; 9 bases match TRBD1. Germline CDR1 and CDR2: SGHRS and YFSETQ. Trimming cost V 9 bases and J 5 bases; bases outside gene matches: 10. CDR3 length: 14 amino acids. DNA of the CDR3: TGCGCCACGAAACAGGGGGCCCCGCGAGATACGCAGTATTTT. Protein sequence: CATKQGAPRDTQYF.